Following are 26 T cell receptor beta chains from one sample sequenced in a study of T cells after yellow fever vaccination. TCRdb analysed the 5' RACE reads with MiXCR anew, one entry per CDR3 protein. The sample lists about 160,000 distinct CDR3 sequences; 9.3% were seen once. The sequenced sample was CD8+ T cells sorted from PBMCs, obtained 45 days after the yellow fever booster vaccination. The receptors originated from a man aged 18 to 30 who received the YFV17D yellow fever vaccine.

The sample holds a few counts of this clonotype. V is TRBV13 and J is TRBJ2-3; D is undetermined. This CDR3 spans 12 amino acids. V lost 5 bases, J lost 1 base, and 4 bases lay in between. Germline-derived CDR1 and CDR2 are PRHDT and FYEKMQ (reference sequence). The CDR3 is CASSARTDTQYF. As DNA, the CDR3 is TGTGCCAGCAGCGCTCGCACAGATACGCAGTATTTT.

This clonotype turned up a few times. The chain carries TRBV7-9 and TRBJ2-5; 10 nucleotides match TRBD1. Germline-derived CDR1 and CDR2 are SEHNR and FQNEAQ (reference sequence). With V trimmed by 5 bases and J by 3 bases, 6 bases remained unmatched. The CDR3 sequence is 15 residues long. The CDR3 DNA follows: TGTGCCAGCAGCGGTTGGACAGGGGGAAAAGAGACCCAGTACTTC. This encodes CASSGWTGGKETQYF.

Many counts were recorded for this clonotype. This rearrangement joins TRBV2 to TRBJ2-2, with D uncertain. This CDR3 region has 13 residues. Per germline, CDR1 SNHLY and CDR2 FYNNEI. Trimming shortened V by 6 bases and J by 5 bases, and 10 bases separated the two germline ends. This chain's CDR3 is CASRETTTGELFF. The CDR3 DNA sequence: TGTGCCAGCAGGGAAACTACAACCGGGGAGCTGTTTTTT.

This clonotype was found many times. V and J are TRBV5-1 and TRBJ2-1, with 8 bases aligning to TRBD1. Germline CDR1 SGHRS, CDR2 YFSETQ. The CDR3 is 16 amino acids. The V and J ends lost 4 bases and 12 bases, in that order; junction bases with no gene match: 18. CDR3 bases: TGCGCCAGCAGCGGAAGGGACAGGTTCCCCCAAGAAATGCAGTTCTTC. Protein: CASSGRDRFPQEMQFF.

The chain combines TRBV7-2 with TRBJ2-3; TRBD2 matches 10 bases. Germline lookup yields CDR1 SGHTA and CDR2 FQGNSA. The junction had 7 bases not matched to a gene; V was cut back by 4 bases and J by 3 bases. This CDR3 is 16 amino acids long. The CDR3 region is CASSSGAGGPTDTQYF. The CDR3 bases are TGTGCCAGCAGCTCTGGAGCGGGGGGGCCAACAGATACGCAGTATTTT.

In its sample, this clonotype was seen a few times. The V call is TRBV4-1, the J call TRBJ2-6; 10 bases agree with TRBD1. The junction had 8 bases not matched to a gene; V was cut back by 1 base and J by 2 bases. Germline CDR1 MGHRA, CDR2 YSYEKL. The length of the CDR3 is 19 residues. The CDR3 sequence is CASSQGPDRGQPGANVLTF. CDR3 in DNA: TGCGCCAGCAGCCAAGGACCTGACAGGGGGCAACCTGGGGCCAACGTCCTGACTTTC.

J is TRBJ2-5 and V is TRBV7-2; 8 positions agree with TRBD2. The junction had 2 bases not matched to a gene; V was cut back by 2 bases and J by 3 bases. CDR3 length: 14 residues. CDR1 is SGHTA and CDR2 is FQGNSA in the germline V gene. The CDR3 DNA sequence: TGTGCCAGCAGCTTACGGGGGGGAAAAGAGACCCAGTACTTC. It yields the protein CASSLRGGKETQYF.

This clonotype was found a few times. The chain employs TRBV7-9 and TRBJ2-2; D gene uncertain. The CDR3 runs to 13 residues. V gave up 5 bases and J gave up 4 bases, with 8 bases separating them. The V gene's germline CDR1 is SEHNR and CDR2 FQNEAQ (reference sequence). CDR3 region: CASSPKSTGELFF. In DNA form, the CDR3 reads TGTGCCAGCAGCCCGAAATCCACCGGGGAGCTGTTTTTT.

The table lists this clonotype with a few counts. V and J are TRBV20-1 and TRBJ1-3, with D maybe TRBD1 (6 bases). There are 14 residues in the CDR3. V dropped 5 bases and J dropped 2 bases, with 13 bases sitting between them. Germline CDR1 DFQATT, CDR2 SNEGSKA (reference sequence). DNA of the CDR3: TGCAGTGCTCCGCAAGGGGGAACTGGAAACACCATATATTTT. Residues: CSAPQGGTGNTIYF.

The chain has TRBV5-4 and TRBJ1-5; tentative D call: TRBD1 (6 bases). Germline values: CDR1 SGHNT, CDR2 YYREEE (reference sequence). The CDR3 extends over 14 amino acids. The germline V and J ends were trimmed by 2 bases and 5 bases, with 11 bases remaining between them. The CDR3 region is CASSLNRDHQPQHF. Here the CDR3 DNA reads TGTGCCAGCAGCTTAAACAGGGACCATCAGCCCCAGCATTTT. The variable domain in full, with the rest retrieved from reference TRBV5-4 and TRBJ1-5, is ETGVTQSPTHLIKTRGQQVTLRCSSQSGHNTVSWYQQALGQGPQFIFQYYREEENGRGNFPPRFSGLQFPNYSSELNVNALELDDSALYLCASSLNRDHQPQHFGDGTRLSIL.

The chain links TRBV9 to TRBJ2-3; possibly TRBD1 for D (6 bases). This CDR3 is 15 amino acids long. Germline assignment: CDR1 SGDLS and CDR2 YYNGEE. V was trimmed by 4 bases and J by 0 bases, leaving 12 bases between them. CDR3 sequence (DNA): TGTGCCAGCAGCCCCCAAACAGGGAGCACAGATACGCAGTATTTT. Its protein is CASSPQTGSTDTQYF.

This clonotype was seen a few times. This chain connects TRBV3-1 to TRBJ1-1; D uncertain. Germline V gene sequence: CDR1 LGHDT, CDR2 YNNKEL (reference sequence). The CDR3 has 14 amino acids. Trimming shortened V by 4 bases and J by 5 bases, and 14 bases separated the two germline ends. For the CDR3, the DNA is TGTGCCAGCAGCCCTTTACTGGAGGAGACTGAAGCTTTCTTT. This gives the protein CASSPLLEETEAFF. Looking up the rest from reference TRBV3-1 and TRBJ1-1 gives the full variable domain: DTAVSQTPKYLVTQMGNDKSIKCEQNLGHDTMYWYKQDSKKFLKIMFSYNNKELIINETVPNRFSPKSPDKAHLNLHINSLELGDSAVYFCASSPLLEETEAFFGQGTRLTVV.

This clonotype showed up just a few times. The rearrangement uses TRBV4-1 and TRBJ1-2; no firm D call. The germline V gene has CDR1 MGHRA and CDR2 YSYEKL. V lost 5 bases and J lost 4, with 14 bases in between. The CDR3 has 14 amino acids. The CDR3 loop is CASSGERGTYGYTF. The DNA for the CDR3 is TGCGCCAGCAGCGGCGAACGGGGTACCTATGGCTACACCTTC.

The chain is built from TRBV20-1 and TRBJ1-6, with D possibly matching TRBD1 (5 bases). The CDR3 is 16 residues long. The germline V gene has CDR1 DFQATT and CDR2 SNEGSKA (reference sequence). The V and J ends lost 1 base and 10 bases respectively, with 20 bases between them. CDR3 amino acids: CSARAPQAGVGSPLHF. CDR3 DNA sequence: TGCAGTGCTAGAGCGCCCCAAGCGGGGGTCGGGTCACCCCTCCACTTT.

This clonotype was picked up a small number of times. This chain uses TRBV15 with TRBJ2-6, with 11 positions matching TRBD1. The CDR3 loop spans 16 amino acids. V dropped 9 bases and J dropped 2; count of bases not matched to a gene: 6. The germline V gene has CDR1 LNHNV and CDR2 YYDKDF (reference sequence). The CDR3 nucleotides are TGTGCCACAGAGGGACAGGGGGAGACTGGGGCCAACGTCCTGACTTTC. Translating it yields CATEGQGETGANVLTF.

The CDR3 spells CAISTDNSGPYEQYF. The CDR3 DNA follows: TGTGCCATCAGCACGGACAACTCCGGCCCCTACGAGCAGTACTTC. This chain connects TRBV10-3 to TRBJ2-7; D possibly corresponds to TRBD1 (5 bases). V was shortened by 6 bases and J by 2 bases, with 17 bases between the two germline ends. Germline values: CDR1 ENHRY, CDR2 SYGVKD. There are 15 residues in the CDR3.

The V gene is TRBV15, the J gene TRBJ2-1; 11 nucleotides align to TRBD2. The CDR3 is 16 amino acids. J lost 4 bases, V lost 2 bases, and 4 bases had no gene match. The germline gives CDR1 LNHNV, CDR2 YYDKDF (reference sequence). The CDR3 bases are TGTGCCACCAGCAGAAGCCCTAGCGGGGGGTACAATGAGCAGTTCTTC. Protein: CATSRSPSGGYNEQFF.

This clonotype has a handful of counts. The chain recombines TRBV10-3 with TRBJ1-2; D may be TRBD1 (6 bases). The CDR3 spans 12 residues. CDR1 and CDR2 (germline): ENHRY, SYGVKD. V was clipped by 7 bases and J by 4 bases, with 10 bases between them. CDR3 sequence (DNA): TGTGCCATCACACAGGGCCTCTATGGCTACACCTTC. It codes for CAITQGLYGYTF.

V and J are TRBV4-3 and TRBJ1-1, with TRBD1 as a possible D gene (5 bases). CDR1 and CDR2 (germline): LGHNA, YSLEER. The CDR3 consists of 18 residues. Between the trimmed V and J ends, which lost 0 bases and 0 bases, there was a span of 17 bases. This CDR3 is CASSQDRGGVGMNTEAFF. Written as DNA, the CDR3 is TGCGCCAGCAGCCAAGATCGTGGAGGGGTCGGAATGAACACTGAAGCTTTCTTT.

This clonotype was found a few times. The rearrangement joins TRBV7-8 to TRBJ1-3; D remains unclear. The CDR3 runs to 15 residues. V was trimmed by 1 base and J by 2 bases, leaving 9 bases between them. CDR1 and CDR2 from the germline V gene are SGHVS and FQNEAQ. The CDR3 sequence: CASSLGEGAGNTIYF. In nucleotides, the CDR3 is TGTGCCAGCAGCTTAGGGGAAGGAGCTGGAAACACCATATATTTT. The entire variable domain, with the rest obtained from reference TRBV7-8 and TRBJ1-3, is as follows: GAGVSQSPRYKVAKRGQDVALRCDPISGHVSLFWYQQALGQGPEFLTYFQNEAQLDKSGLPSDRFFAERPEGSVSTLKIQRTQQEDSAVYLCASSLGEGAGNTIYFGEGSWLTVV.

This clonotype occurred a few times. The CDR3 DNA sequence: TGCGCCAGCAGCTATAGACAGGGCAATGAGCAGTTCTTC. Translated: CASSYRQGNEQFF. V and J are TRBV5-1 and TRBJ2-1; 7 bases are shared with TRBD1. The CDR3 runs to 13 residues. V shed 3 bases, J shed 6 bases, and the junction held 3 bases outside the gene matches. CDR1 and CDR2 from the germline V gene are SGHRS and YFSETQ.

This clonotype has only a few counts. V usage is TRBV15 and J usage is TRBJ2-5; TRBD1 or TRBD2 may be the D gene (5 bases each). The CDR3 has 14 residues. CDR1 LNHNV and CDR2 YYDKDF come from the germline V gene (reference sequence). Trimming pared 3 bases from V and 2 bases from J, leaving 10 bases between. DNA of the CDR3: TGTGCCACCAGCAGGGGACCCAGTCAAGAGACCCAGTACTTC. Protein: CATSRGPSQETQYF. The full variable domain, its missing parts supplied by reference TRBV15 and TRBJ2-5, is DAMVIQNPRYQVTQFGKPVTLSCSQTLNHNVMYWYQQKSSQAPKLLFHYYDKDFNNEADTPDNFQSRRPNTSFCFLDIRSPGLGDTAMYLCATSRGPSQETQYFGPGTRLLVL.

The CDR3 loop reads CASSLVAAGETQYF. CDR3 nucleotide sequence: TGTGCCAGCAGTTTAGTAGCTGCCGGAGAGACCCAGTACTTC. The gene calls are TRBV12-3 or TRBV12-4 and TRBJ2-5; D gene uncertain. The CDR3 covers 14 residues. Trimming cost V 1 base and J 4 bases, with 10 bases left between them.

This chain links TRBV27 with TRBJ2-4, with 9 positions matching TRBD2. The trim removed 5 bases at V and 3 bases at J, leaving 5 bases unmatched. The length of the CDR3 is 15 residues. Germline V gene sequence: CDR1 MNHEY, CDR2 SMNVEV (reference sequence). DNA for the CDR3: TGTGCCAGCAGTCCGTCGACTAGCGGCAAAAACATTCAGTACTTC. This codes for CASSPSTSGKNIQYF.

This clonotype was picked up many times. The chain has TRBV7-3 and TRBJ2-3; 10 bases align to TRBD2. Germline CDR1 SGHTA, CDR2 FQGTGA. J was trimmed by 4 bases and V by 1 base; bases with no gene match: 5. The CDR3 is made up of 16 amino acids. CDR3 residues: CASSLIGLAGADTQYF. As DNA, the CDR3 is TGTGCCAGCAGCTTAATTGGGCTAGCGGGGGCAGATACGCAGTATTTT.

The sample holds a few counts of this clonotype. The CDR3: CASSSRPRSYEQYV. CDR3 nucleotide sequence: TGTGCCAGCAGCTCAAGGCCTCGCTCCTACGAGCAGTACGTC. V is TRBV7-8 and J is TRBJ2-7; D ambiguous. Trimming stripped 4 bases from V and 0 bases from J, with 10 bases between. The CDR3 sequence is 14 residues long. Germline CDR1 SGHVS, CDR2 FQNEAQ.